This TCR beta chain was identified during a study of blood T cell repertoires in COVID-19. At the level of the study: The cDNA or gDNA used as material had been derived from T cells, B-cell-depleted T cells, or PBMCs.

This clone was observed a handful of times. J lost 7 bases, V lost 4 bases, and 7 bases had no gene match. Germline V lookup: CDR1 SGHTS, CDR2 YDEGEE. This CDR3 spans 14 amino acids. Clones were read by immunoSEQ multiplex PCR, and TCRdb kept only the in-frame ones, dropping some. There are approximately 220,000 clones in the sample; 75% to 90% occur only once, and 27% lies in the top ten. The rearrangement uses TRBV5-8 and TRBJ2-7; 11 bases line up with TRBD2. Specimen: peripheral blood. The source is a man aged 35 to 55 with acute or convalescent COVID-19. The CDR3 coding sequence is TGTGCCAGCAGCCAACTAGCGGGAGTGGGAGAGCAGTACTTC. It specifies CASSQLAGVGEQYF.